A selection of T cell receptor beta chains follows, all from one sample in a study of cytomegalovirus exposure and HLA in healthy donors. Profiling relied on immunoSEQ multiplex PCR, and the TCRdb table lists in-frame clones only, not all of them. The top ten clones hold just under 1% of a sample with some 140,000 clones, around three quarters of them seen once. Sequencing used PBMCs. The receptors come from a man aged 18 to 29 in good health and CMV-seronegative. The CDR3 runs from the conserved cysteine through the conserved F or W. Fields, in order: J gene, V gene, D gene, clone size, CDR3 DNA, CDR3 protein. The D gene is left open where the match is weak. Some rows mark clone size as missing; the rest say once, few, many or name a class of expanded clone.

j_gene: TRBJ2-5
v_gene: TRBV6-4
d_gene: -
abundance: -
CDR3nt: TGTGCCAGGAGCTCCAGGGATTTAGGAGAGACCCAGTACTTC
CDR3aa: CARSSRDLGETQYF

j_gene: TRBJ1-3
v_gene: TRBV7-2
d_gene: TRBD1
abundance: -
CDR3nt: TGTGCCAGCAGCCCATCGACAGGGATGGCTGGAAACACCATATATTTT
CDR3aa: CASSPSTGMAGNTIYF

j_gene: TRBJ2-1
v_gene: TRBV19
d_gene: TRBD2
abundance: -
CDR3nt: TGTGCCAGTAGTATTCTCGCCTTTTCTAGCGGGGGGGCTATGAATGAGCAGTTCTTC
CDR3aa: CASSILAFSSGGAMNEQFF

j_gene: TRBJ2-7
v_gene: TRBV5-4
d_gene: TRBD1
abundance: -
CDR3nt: TGTGCCAGCAGCCTCCCGGGACAGGTCTACGAGCAGTACTTC
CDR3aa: CASSLPGQVYEQYF

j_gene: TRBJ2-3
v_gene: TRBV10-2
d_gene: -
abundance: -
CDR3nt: TGCGCCAGCAGTGAGTCGGGGGGGCTCACAGATACGCAGTATTTT
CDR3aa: CASSESGGLTDTQYF

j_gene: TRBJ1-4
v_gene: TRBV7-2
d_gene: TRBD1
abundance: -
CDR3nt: TGTGCCAGCAGCTCCCGACAGGGGGCGCCCACTAATGAAAAACTGTTTTTT
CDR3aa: CASSSRQGAPTNEKLFF

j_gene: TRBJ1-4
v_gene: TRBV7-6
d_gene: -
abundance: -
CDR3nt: TGTGCCAGCAGCCGCTTAAGTCCAGGGTCTAATGAAAAACTGTTTTTT
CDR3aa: CASSRLSPGSNEKLFF

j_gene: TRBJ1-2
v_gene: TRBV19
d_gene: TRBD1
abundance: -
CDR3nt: TGTGCCAGTAGTCTCAGGACAGGGGGCTATGACTATGGCTACACCTTC
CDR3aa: CASSLRTGGYDYGYTF

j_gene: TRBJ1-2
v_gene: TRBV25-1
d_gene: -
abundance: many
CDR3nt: TGTGCCAGCAGTGACAGGGGCTGGGTCTATGGCTACACCTTC
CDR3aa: CASSDRGWVYGYTF

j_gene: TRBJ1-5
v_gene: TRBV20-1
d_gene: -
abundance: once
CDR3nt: TGCAGTGCTGGGAGGGGTCAGCCCCAGCATTTT
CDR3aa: CSAGRGQPQHF

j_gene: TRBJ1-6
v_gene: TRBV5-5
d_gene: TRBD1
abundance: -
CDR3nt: TGTGCCAGCAGCTTGGAGGGACAGGGGGCGCCCATCGGGGGGTCACCCCTCCACTTT
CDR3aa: CASSLEGQGAPIGGSPLHF

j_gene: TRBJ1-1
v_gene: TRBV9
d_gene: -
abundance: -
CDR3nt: TGTGCCAGCAGCGCGGACGGGAGGGGAACTGAAGCTTTCTTT
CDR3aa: CASSADGRGTEAFF

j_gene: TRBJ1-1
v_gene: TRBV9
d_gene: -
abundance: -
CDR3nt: TGTGCCAGCAGCGTAGGCGCGACAGCTAACACTGAAGCTTTCTTT
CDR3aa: CASSVGATANTEAFF

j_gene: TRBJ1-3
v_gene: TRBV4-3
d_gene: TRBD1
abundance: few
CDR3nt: TGCGCCAGCAGCCCGGGACAGGGCCCAAACACCATATATTTT
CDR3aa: CASSPGQGPNTIYF

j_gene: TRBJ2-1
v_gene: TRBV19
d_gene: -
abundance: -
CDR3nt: TGTGCCAGTCAGGGGTCGAGCTCCTACAATGAGCAGTTCTTC
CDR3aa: CASQGSSSYNEQFF

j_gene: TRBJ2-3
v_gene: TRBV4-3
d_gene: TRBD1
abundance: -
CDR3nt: TGCGCCAGCAGCCAAGGTCGAGGACAGGGAAGGGCAGATACGCAGTATTTT
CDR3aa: CASSQGRGQGRADTQYF

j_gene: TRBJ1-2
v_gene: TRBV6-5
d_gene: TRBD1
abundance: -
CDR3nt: TGTGCCAGCAAGACAGGGGGAGCAGCTAACTATGGCTACACCTTC
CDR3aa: CASKTGGAANYGYTF

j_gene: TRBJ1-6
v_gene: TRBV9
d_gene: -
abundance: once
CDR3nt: TGTGCCAGCAGCGTAGGGGGACTGGCTAATTCACCCCTCCACTTT
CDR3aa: CASSVGGLANSPLHF

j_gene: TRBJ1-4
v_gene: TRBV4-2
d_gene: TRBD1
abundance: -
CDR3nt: TGTGCCAGCAGTTTAGGACAGGAGACTAATGAAAAACTGTTTTTT
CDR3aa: CASSLGQETNEKLFF

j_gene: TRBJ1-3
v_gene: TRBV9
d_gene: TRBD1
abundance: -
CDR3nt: TGTGCCAGCAGCGTAGAAGGGACAGCTGGAAACACCATATATTTT
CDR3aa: CASSVEGTAGNTIYF

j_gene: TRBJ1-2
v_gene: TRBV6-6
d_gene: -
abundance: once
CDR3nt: TGTGCCAGCAGGGAACAGGATGGCTACACCTTC
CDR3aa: CASREQDGYTF

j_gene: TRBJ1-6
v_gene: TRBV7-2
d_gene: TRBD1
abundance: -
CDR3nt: TGTGCCAGCAGCCGCTCGGGGACAGGGCGTCGTTCACCCCTCCACTTT
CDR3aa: CASSRSGTGRRSPLHF

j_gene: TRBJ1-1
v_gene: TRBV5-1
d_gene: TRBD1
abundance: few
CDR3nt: TGCGCCAGCACCCGGGGCGGGACAGGGGACACTGAAGCTTTCTTT
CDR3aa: CASTRGGTGDTEAFF

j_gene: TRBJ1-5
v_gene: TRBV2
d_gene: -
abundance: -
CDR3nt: TGTGCCTGTGGGGGGGGGTGGAGGAGCAATCAGCCCCAGCATTTT
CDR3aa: CACGGGWRSNQPQHF

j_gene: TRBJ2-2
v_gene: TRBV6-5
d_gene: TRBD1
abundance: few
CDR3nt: TGTGCCAGCAGTTACATGATCGCACAGGGGTCCGGGGAGCTGTTTTTT
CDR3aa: CASSYMIAQGSGELFF

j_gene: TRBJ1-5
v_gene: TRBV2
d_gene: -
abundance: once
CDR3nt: TGTGCCAGCAGTCCCCAGGGGTTGTATCAGCCCCAGCATTTT
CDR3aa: CASSPQGLYQPQHF

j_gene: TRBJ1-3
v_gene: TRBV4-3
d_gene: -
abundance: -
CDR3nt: TGCGCCAGCAGCCAAGGGGCTCACTCTGGAAACACCATATATTTT
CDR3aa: CASSQGAHSGNTIYF

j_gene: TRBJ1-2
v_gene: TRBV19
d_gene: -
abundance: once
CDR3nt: TGTGCCAGTACACCGGCAGGGCCGTATGGCTACACCTTC
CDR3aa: CASTPAGPYGYTF

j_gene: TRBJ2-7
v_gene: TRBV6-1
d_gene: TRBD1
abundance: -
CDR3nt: TGTGCCAGCAGTGAAACTGGGGGACAGGGAAGGAACGAGCAGTACTTC
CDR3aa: CASSETGGQGRNEQYF

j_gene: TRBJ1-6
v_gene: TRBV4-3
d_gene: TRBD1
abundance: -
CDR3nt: TGCGCCAGCAGCCAAGAGACAGGGGGCAATTCACCCCTCCACTTT
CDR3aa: CASSQETGGNSPLHF

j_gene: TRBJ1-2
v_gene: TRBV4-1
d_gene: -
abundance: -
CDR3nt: TGCGCCAGCAGCCAAGATGTGGTGAGCTATGGCTACACCTTC
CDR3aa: CASSQDVVSYGYTF

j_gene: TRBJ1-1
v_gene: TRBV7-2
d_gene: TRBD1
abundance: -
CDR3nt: TGTGCCAGCAGCTTAGAGACAGGGGGCACTGAAGCTTTCTTT
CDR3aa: CASSLETGGTEAFF

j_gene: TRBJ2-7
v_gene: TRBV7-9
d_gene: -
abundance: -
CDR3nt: TGTGCCAGCAGCTTACAGGACTCCTACGAGCAGTACTTC
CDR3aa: CASSLQDSYEQYF

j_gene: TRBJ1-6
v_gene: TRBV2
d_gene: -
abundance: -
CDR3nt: TGTGCCAGCAGGGCGGGGCCAGGCTATAATTCACCCCTCCACTTT
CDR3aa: CASRAGPGYNSPLHF

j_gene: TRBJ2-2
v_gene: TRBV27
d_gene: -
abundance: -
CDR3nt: TGTGCCAGCTCCGTGAGCGGCGGCCCCGGGGAGCTGTTTTTT
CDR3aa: CASSVSGGPGELFF

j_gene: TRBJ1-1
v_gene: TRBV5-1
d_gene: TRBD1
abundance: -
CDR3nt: TGCGCCAGCAGCGGTACAGGGGCGTTGAACACTGAAGCTTTCTTT
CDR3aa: CASSGTGALNTEAFF

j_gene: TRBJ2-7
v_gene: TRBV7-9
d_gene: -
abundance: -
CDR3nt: TGTGCCAGCAGCTTAGATAACGAGCAGTACTTC
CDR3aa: CASSLDNEQYF

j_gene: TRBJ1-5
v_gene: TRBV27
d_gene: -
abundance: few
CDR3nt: TGTGCCAGCAGTTCCGGGATCGTGGGTCCTCAGCCCCAGCATTTT
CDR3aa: CASSSGIVGPQPQHF

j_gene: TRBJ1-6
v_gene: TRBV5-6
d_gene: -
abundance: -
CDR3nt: TGTGCCAGCAGCTTGGGGGCGGGGAATTCACCCCTCCACTTT
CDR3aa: CASSLGAGNSPLHF

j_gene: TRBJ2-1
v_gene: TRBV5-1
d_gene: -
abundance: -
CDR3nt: TGCGCCAGCAGCTTATTGAACAGGGGGGGCTACAATGAGCAGTTCTTC
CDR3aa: CASSLLNRGGYNEQFF

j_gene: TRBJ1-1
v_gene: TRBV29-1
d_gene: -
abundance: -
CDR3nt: TGCAGCGTTGGTTTACACCTCAACACTGAAGCTTTCTTT
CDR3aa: CSVGLHLNTEAFF

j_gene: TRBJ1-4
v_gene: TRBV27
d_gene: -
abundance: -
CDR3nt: TGTGCCAGCAGTTTAACAGCAGGGTTCTATGAAAAACTGTTTTTT
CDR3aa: CASSLTAGFYEKLFF

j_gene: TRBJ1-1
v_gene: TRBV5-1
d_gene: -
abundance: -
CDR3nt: TGCGCCAGCAGCTTGACTACCCAGGGGCTGAACACTGAAGCTTTCTTT
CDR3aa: CASSLTTQGLNTEAFF

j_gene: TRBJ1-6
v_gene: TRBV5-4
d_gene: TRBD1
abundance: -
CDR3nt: TGTGCCAGCAGCCTCGTCGGGACAGCCAATTCACCCCTCCACTTT
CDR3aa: CASSLVGTANSPLHF

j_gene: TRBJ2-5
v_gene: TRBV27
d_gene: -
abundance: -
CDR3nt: TGTGCCAGCAGTTTATCGTGGACAGCCCAAGAGACCCAGTACTTC
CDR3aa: CASSLSWTAQETQYF

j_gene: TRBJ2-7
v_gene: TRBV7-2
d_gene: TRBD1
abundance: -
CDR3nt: TGTGCCAGCAGCTCAGGGACAGGGGGCCGCTACGAGCAGTACTTC
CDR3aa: CASSSGTGGRYEQYF

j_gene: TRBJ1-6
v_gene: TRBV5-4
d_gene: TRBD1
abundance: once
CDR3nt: TGTGCCAGCAGCAAGGCAAGAGGGACAGCCTCCTATAATTCACCCCTCCACTTT
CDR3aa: CASSKARGTASYNSPLHF

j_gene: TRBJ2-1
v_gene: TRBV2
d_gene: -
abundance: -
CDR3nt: TGTGCCAGCAGGCGTCAGGGTGTACACAATGAGCAGTTCTTC
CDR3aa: CASRRQGVHNEQFF